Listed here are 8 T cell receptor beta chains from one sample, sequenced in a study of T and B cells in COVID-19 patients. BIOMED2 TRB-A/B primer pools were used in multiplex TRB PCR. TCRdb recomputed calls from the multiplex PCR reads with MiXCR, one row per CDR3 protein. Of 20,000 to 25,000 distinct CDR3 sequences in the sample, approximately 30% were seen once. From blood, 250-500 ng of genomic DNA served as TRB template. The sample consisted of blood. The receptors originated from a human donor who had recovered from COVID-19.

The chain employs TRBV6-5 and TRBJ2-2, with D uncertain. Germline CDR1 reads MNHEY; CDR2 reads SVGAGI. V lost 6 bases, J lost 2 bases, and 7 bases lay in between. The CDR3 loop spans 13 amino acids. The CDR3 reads CASRDPNTGELFF. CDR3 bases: TGTGCCAGCAGAGACCCAAACACCGGGGAGCTGTTTTTT.

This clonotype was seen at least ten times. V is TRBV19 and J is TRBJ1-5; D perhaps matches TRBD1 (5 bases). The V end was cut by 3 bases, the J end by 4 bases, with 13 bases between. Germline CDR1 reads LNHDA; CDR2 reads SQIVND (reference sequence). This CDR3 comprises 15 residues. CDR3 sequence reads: CASSMIGAGNQPQHF. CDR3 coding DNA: TGTGCCAGTAGTATGATTGGGGCAGGGAATCAGCCCCAGCATTTT.

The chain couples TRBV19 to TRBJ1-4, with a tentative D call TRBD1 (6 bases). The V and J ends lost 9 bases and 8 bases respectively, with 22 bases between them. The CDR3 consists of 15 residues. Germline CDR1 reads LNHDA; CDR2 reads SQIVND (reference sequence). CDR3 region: CASSPGGGRREKLFF. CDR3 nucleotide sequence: TGTGCCAGCAGTCCCGGAGGGGGGCGCCGAGAAAAACTGTTTTTT.

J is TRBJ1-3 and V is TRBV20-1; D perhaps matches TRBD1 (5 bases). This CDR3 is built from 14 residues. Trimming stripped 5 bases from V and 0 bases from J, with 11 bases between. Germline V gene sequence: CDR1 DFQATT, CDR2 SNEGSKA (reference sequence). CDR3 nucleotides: TGCAGTGCTTCCTTCCAGGGCTCTGGAAACACCATATATTTT. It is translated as CSASFQGSGNTIYF.

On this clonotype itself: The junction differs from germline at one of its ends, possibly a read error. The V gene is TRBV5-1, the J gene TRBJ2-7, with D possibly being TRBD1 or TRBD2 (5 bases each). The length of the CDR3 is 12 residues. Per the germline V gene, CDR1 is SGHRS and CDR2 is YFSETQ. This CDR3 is CASSLGRGEQYF. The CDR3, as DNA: TGTGCCAGCAGCTTGGGGCGCGGGGAGCAGTACTTC.

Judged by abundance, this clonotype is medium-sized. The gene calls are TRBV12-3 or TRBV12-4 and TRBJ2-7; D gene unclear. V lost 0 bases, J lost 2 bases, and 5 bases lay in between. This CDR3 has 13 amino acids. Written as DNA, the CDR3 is TGTGCCAGCAGTTTAGCGGCGGCCTACGAGCAGTACTTC. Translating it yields CASSLAAAYEQYF.

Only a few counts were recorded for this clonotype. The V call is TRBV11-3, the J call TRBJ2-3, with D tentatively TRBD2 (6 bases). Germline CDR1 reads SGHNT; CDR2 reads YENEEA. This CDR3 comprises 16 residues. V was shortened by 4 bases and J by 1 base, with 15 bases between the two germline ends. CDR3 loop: CASSSQAGFGTDTQYF. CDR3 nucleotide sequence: TGTGCCAGCAGCTCCCAGGCGGGGTTCGGCACAGATACGCAGTATTTT. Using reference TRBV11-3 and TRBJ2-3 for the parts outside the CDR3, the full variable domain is EAGVVQSPRYKIIEKKQPVAFWCNPISGHNTLYWYLQNLGQGPELLIRYENEEAVDDSQLPKDRFSAERLKGVDSTLKIQPAELGDSAVYLCASSSQAGFGTDTQYFGPGTRLTVL.

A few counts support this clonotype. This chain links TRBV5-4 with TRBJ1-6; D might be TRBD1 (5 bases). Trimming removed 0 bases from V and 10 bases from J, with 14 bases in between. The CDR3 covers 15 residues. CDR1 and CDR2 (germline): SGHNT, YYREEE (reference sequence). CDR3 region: CASSLGGPRGSPLHF. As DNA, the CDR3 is TGTGCCAGCAGCTTGGGGGGCCCCCGGGGATCACCCCTCCACTTT.